This T cell receptor (beta chain) was sequenced for a study of T cell changes during pregnancy in multiple sclerosis. The data were produced by immunoSEQ multiplex PCR, yet TCRdb's version contains in-frame clones alone and is incomplete. Of about 52,000 clones listed, almost 95% were seen once; the top ten hold less than 0.8%. This CDR3 comprises 13 residues. Germline assignment: CDR1 SNHLY and CDR2 FYNNEI. Trimming took off 6 bases at V and 0 bases at J, with 8 bases between the two ends. The TCR sequence derives from a female donor with multiple sclerosis, enrolled in a pregnancy study. The specimen was CD4+ T cells from peripheral blood mononuclear cells, collected in the third trimester of pregnancy. The J gene is TRBJ1-2, the V gene TRBV2; D is unclear. CDR3 protein: CASSADTNYGYTF. As DNA, the CDR3 is TGTGCCAGCAGCGCCGACACTAACTATGGCTACACCTTC.